This TCR beta chain was recovered during a study of technical replicates of blood from several donors. Produced via immunoSEQ multiplex PCR; TCRdb's table is partial and in-frame only. The sample shows fewer than 85,000 clones, 90% to 95% of them seen only once. In germline, CDR1 is LNHDA, CDR2 SQIVND (reference sequence). CDR3 size: 16 residues. The germline V and J ends were trimmed by 4 bases and 3 bases, with 18 bases remaining between them. Material: PBMCs. The receptor was isolated from a human donor in good health. Some clones in this sample may be carry-over from other donors' samples. The gene calls are TRBV19 and TRBJ1-2, with a weak D call TRBD1 (6 bases). The CDR3 DNA reads as TGTGCCAGTAGTACTACAATCAGGGGAATCGACTATGGCTACACCTTC. Translated, it gives CASSTTIRGIDYGYTF.